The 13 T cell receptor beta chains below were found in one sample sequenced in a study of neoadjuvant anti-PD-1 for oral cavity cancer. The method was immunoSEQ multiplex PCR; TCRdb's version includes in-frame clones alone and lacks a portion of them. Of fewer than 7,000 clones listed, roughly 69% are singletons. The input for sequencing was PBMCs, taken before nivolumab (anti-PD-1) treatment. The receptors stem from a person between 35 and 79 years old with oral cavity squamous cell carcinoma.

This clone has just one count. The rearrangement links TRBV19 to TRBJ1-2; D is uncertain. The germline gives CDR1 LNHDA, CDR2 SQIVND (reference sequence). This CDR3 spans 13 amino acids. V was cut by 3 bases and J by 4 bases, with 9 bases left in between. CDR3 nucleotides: TGTGCCAGTAGTATTAGAGCTGGCTATGGCTACACCTTC. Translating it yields CASSIRAGYGYTF.

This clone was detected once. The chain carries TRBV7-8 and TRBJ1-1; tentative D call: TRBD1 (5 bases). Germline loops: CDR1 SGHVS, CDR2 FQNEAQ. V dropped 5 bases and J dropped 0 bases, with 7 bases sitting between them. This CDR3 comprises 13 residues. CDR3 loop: CASSRGVNTEAFF. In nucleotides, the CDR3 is TGTGCCAGCAGCAGAGGGGTGAACACTGAAGCTTTCTTT.

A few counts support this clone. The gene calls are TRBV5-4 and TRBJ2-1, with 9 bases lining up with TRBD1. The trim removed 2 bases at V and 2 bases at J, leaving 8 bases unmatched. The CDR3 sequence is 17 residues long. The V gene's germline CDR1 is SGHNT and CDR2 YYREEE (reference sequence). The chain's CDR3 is CASSFPGDRVTYNEQFF. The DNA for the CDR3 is TGTGCCAGCAGCTTCCCGGGGGACAGGGTAACCTACAATGAGCAGTTCTTC.

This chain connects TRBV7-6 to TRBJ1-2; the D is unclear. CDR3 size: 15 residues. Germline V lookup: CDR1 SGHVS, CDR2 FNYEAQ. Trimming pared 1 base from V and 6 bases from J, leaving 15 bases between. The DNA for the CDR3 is TGTGCCAGCAGCTTAGATATGGCTGGAGTAAATGGCTACACCTTC. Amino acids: CASSLDMAGVNGYTF.

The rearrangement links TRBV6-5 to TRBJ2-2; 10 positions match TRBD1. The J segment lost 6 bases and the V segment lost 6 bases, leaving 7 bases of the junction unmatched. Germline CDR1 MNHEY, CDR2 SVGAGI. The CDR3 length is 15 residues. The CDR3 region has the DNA TGTGCCAGCAGACCGACAGGGGGCTCCCCCGGGGAGCTGTTTTTT. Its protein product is CASRPTGGSPGELFF.

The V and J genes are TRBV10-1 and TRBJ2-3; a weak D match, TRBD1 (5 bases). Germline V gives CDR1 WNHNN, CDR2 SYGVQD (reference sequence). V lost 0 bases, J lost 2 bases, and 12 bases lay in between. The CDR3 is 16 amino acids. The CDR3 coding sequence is TGCGCCAGCAGTGAGTCGCGTTGGACACTCACAGATACGCAGTATTTT. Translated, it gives CASSESRWTLTDTQYF.

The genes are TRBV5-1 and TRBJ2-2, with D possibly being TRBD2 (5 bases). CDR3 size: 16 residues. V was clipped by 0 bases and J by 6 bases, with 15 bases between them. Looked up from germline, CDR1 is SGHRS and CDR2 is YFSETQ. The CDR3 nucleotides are TGCGCCAGCAGCTTGGCCCAAACCGCGGGCGCCGGGGAGCTGTTTTTT. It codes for CASSLAQTAGAGELFF.

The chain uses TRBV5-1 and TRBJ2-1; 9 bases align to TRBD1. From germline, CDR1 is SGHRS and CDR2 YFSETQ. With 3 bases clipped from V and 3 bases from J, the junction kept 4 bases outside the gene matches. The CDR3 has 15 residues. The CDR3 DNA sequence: TGCGCCAGCAGCTCCGGGACAGGGCTCTACAATGAGCAGTTCTTC. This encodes CASSSGTGLYNEQFF.

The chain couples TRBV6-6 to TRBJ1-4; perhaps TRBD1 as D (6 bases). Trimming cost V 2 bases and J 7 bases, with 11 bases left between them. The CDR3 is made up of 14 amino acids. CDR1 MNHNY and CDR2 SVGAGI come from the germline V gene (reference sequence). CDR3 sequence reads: CASSYGTNFEKLFF. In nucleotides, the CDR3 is TGTGCCAGCAGTTACGGGACAAATTTTGAAAAACTGTTTTTT.

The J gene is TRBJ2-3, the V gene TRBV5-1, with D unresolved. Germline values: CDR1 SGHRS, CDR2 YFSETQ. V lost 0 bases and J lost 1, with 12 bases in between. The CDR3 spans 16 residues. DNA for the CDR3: TGCGCCAGCAGCTTGGGGAGCGCGGCGGGCACAGATACGCAGTATTTT. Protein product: CASSLGSAAGTDTQYF.

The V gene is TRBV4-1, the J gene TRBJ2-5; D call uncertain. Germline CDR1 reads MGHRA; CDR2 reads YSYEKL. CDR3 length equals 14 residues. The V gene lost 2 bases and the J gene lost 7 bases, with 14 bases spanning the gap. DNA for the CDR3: TGCGCCAGCAGCCAAAAGCTGCCAACGGGGACCCAGTACTTC. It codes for CASSQKLPTGTQYF.

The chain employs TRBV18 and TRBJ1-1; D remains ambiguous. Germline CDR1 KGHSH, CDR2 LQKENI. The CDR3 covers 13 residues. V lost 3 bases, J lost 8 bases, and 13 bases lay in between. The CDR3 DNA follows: TGTGCCAGCTCACCCGCGACCCAAGGAGAAGCTTTCTTT. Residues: CASSPATQGEAFF.

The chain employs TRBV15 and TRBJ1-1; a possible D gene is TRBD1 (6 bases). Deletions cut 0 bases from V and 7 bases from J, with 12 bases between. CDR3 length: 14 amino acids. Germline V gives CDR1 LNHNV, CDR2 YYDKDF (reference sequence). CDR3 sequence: CATSRDRGALEAFF. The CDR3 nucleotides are TGTGCCACCAGCAGAGATAGGGGGGCCCTTGAAGCTTTCTTT.